A selection of T cell receptor beta chains follows, all from one sample in a study of T cells in Graves' hyperthyroidism and ophthalmopathy. Each CDR3 protein gets one entry after TCRdb re-called the multiplex PCR reads with MiXCR. The profile shows 700,000 or so distinct CDR3 sequences, roughly 15% of them singletons. Specimen: blood. The receptors stem from a woman in her forties or fifties with Graves' ophthalmopathy. Both conserved end residues are part of each CDR3. Each record gives: V gene, J gene, D gene, clone size, CDR3 protein, CDR3 DNA. A D gene is named only where the DNA matches it firmly. Only some rows state a clone size, as once, few, many or a class for expanded clones.

v_gene: TRBV28; j_gene: TRBJ1-3; d_gene: .; abundance: many; CDR3aa: CASSPPRGRNTIYF; CDR3nt: TGTGCCAGCAGTCCCCCGCGGGGTCGAAACACCATATATTTT
v_gene: TRBV24-1; j_gene: TRBJ2-1; d_gene: TRBD2; abundance: .; CDR3aa: CATSESSGESYNEQFF; CDR3nt: TGTGCCACCAGTGAGTCTAGCGGCGAATCCTACAATGAGCAGTTCTTC
v_gene: TRBV20-1; j_gene: TRBJ2-3; d_gene: TRBD2; abundance: .; CDR3aa: CSASGGSTDTQYF; CDR3nt: TGCAGTGCTAGCGGGGGGAGCACAGATACGCAGTATTTT
v_gene: TRBV7-2; j_gene: TRBJ2-1; d_gene: TRBD1; abundance: many; CDR3aa: CASSLQGALYNEQFF; CDR3nt: TGTGCCAGCAGTTTACAGGGGGCGCTTTACAATGAGCAGTTCTTC
v_gene: TRBV7-2; j_gene: TRBJ2-1; d_gene: .; abundance: many; CDR3aa: CASSLFGGVVGNEQFF; CDR3nt: TGTGCCAGCAGCTTATTTGGGGGAGTGGTGGGCAATGAGCAGTTCTTC
v_gene: TRBV7-9; j_gene: TRBJ1-4; d_gene: .; abundance: many; CDR3aa: CASSLSQGGEKLFF; CDR3nt: TGTGCCAGCAGCTTGAGCCAGGGCGGAGAAAAACTGTTTTTT
v_gene: TRBV5-1; j_gene: TRBJ2-4; d_gene: .; abundance: many; CDR3aa: CASSRGKNIQYF; CDR3nt: TGCGCCAGCAGCCGGGGGAAAAACATTCAGTACTTC
v_gene: TRBV20-1; j_gene: TRBJ2-3; d_gene: .; abundance: many; CDR3aa: CSARVLADTQYF; CDR3nt: TGCAGTGCCAGGGTATTGGCAGATACGCAGTATTTT
v_gene: TRBV30; j_gene: TRBJ1-5; d_gene: .; abundance: .; CDR3aa: CAWSGSTRNQPQHF; CDR3nt: TGTGCCTGGAGTGGGAGCACTCGCAATCAGCCCCAGCATTTT
v_gene: TRBV11-3; j_gene: TRBJ2-3; d_gene: TRBD2; abundance: .; CDR3aa: CASSFRGRRTDTQYF; CDR3nt: TGTGCCAGCAGCTTTCGCGGGAGAAGAACAGATACGCAGTATTTT
v_gene: TRBV28; j_gene: TRBJ2-7; d_gene: .; abundance: many; CDR3aa: CASSVPIPYEQYF; CDR3nt: TGTGCCAGCAGTGTGCCGATTCCTTACGAGCAGTACTTC
v_gene: TRBV3-1; j_gene: TRBJ2-3; d_gene: .; abundance: few; CDR3aa: CASSTTFVDTQYF; CDR3nt: TGTGCCAGCAGCACAACGTTTGTGGATACGCAGTATTTT
v_gene: TRBV5-1; j_gene: TRBJ2-1; d_gene: .; abundance: many; CDR3aa: CASSLEGTPYNEQFF; CDR3nt: TGCGCCAGCAGCTTGGAGGGGACTCCGTACAATGAGCAGTTCTTC
v_gene: TRBV29-1; j_gene: TRBJ1-1; d_gene: .; abundance: many; CDR3aa: CSVVEGPEAFF; CDR3nt: TGCAGCGTTGTCGAGGGCCCTGAAGCTTTCTTT
v_gene: TRBV28; j_gene: TRBJ1-2; d_gene: .; abundance: .; CDR3aa: CASSLADRSYGYTF; CDR3nt: TGTGCCAGCAGTCTGGCGGACAGATCTTATGGCTACACCTTC
v_gene: TRBV18; j_gene: TRBJ2-3; d_gene: TRBD2; abundance: .; CDR3aa: CASSGLAGGSSTDTQYF; CDR3nt: TGTGCCAGCTCCGGACTAGCGGGAGGATCTAGCACAGATACGCAGTATTTT
v_gene: TRBV4-1; j_gene: TRBJ2-7; d_gene: .; abundance: .; CDR3aa: CASSQAGHSSYEQYF; CDR3nt: TGCGCCAGCAGCCAAGCCGGACACAGCTCCTACGAGCAGTACTTC
v_gene: TRBV20-1; j_gene: TRBJ2-2; d_gene: TRBD2; abundance: few; CDR3aa: CSARRAGAGTGELFF; CDR3nt: TGCAGTGCTCGTAGAGCGGGAGCGGGCACCGGGGAGCTGTTTTTT
v_gene: TRBV3-1; j_gene: TRBJ2-7; d_gene: .; abundance: .; CDR3aa: CASSQERGISYEQYF; CDR3nt: TGTGCCAGCAGCCAAGAGAGGGGAATCTCGTACGAGCAGTACTTC
v_gene: TRBV19; j_gene: TRBJ1-2; d_gene: .; abundance: few; CDR3aa: CASSSTPRGYDYGYTF; CDR3nt: TGTGCCAGTAGTAGTACCCCCAGGGGTTATGACTATGGCTACACCTTC
v_gene: TRBV3-2; j_gene: TRBJ2-5; d_gene: .; abundance: many; CDR3aa: CASSQEEGETQYF; CDR3nt: TGTGCCAGCAGCCAAGAAGAGGGGGAGACCCAGTACTTC
v_gene: TRBV19; j_gene: TRBJ2-1; d_gene: TRBD2; abundance: .; CDR3aa: CASNVPRTSGKGHEQFF; CDR3nt: TGTGCCAGTAATGTCCCCCGGACTAGCGGGAAAGGTCATGAGCAGTTCTTC
v_gene: TRBV11-2; j_gene: TRBJ2-2; d_gene: .; abundance: many; CDR3aa: CASSLYQQGETGELFF; CDR3nt: TGTGCCAGCAGCTTATATCAGCAGGGTGAGACCGGGGAGCTGTTTTTT
v_gene: TRBV5-1; j_gene: TRBJ2-1; d_gene: .; abundance: many; CDR3aa: CASSRVGYNEQFF; CDR3nt: TGCGCCAGCAGCAGGGTCGGGTACAATGAGCAGTTCTTC
v_gene: TRBV7-2; j_gene: TRBJ2-7; d_gene: .; abundance: many; CDR3aa: CASSLSGSISYEQYF; CDR3nt: TGTGCCAGCAGCTTATCGGGGTCGATCTCCTACGAGCAGTACTTC
v_gene: TRBV5-6; j_gene: TRBJ2-1; d_gene: .; abundance: .; CDR3aa: CASSWDGPSYNEQFF; CDR3nt: TGTGCCAGCAGCTGGGACGGGCCCTCCTACAATGAGCAGTTCTTC
v_gene: TRBV12-3/TRBV12-4; j_gene: TRBJ1-5; d_gene: .; abundance: many; CDR3aa: CANALRDISNQPQHF; CDR3nt: TGTGCCAACGCACTCCGGGACATTAGCAATCAGCCCCAGCATTTT
v_gene: TRBV20-1; j_gene: TRBJ1-6; d_gene: TRBD1; abundance: many; CDR3aa: CSASPGTANSPLHF; CDR3nt: TGCAGTGCTAGTCCCGGGACAGCGAATTCACCCCTCCACTTT
v_gene: TRBV20-1; j_gene: TRBJ2-7; d_gene: .; abundance: many; CDR3aa: CSARSTRNSYEQYF; CDR3nt: TGCAGTGCTAGATCAACAAGGAACTCCTACGAGCAGTACTTC
v_gene: TRBV20-1; j_gene: TRBJ1-2; d_gene: TRBD1; abundance: .; CDR3aa: CSARDRGRSYTF; CDR3nt: TGCAGTGCTAGGGACAGGGGGAGAAGCTACACCTTC
v_gene: TRBV12-3/TRBV12-4; j_gene: TRBJ1-5; d_gene: .; abundance: few; CDR3aa: CASSPGTLNDQPQHF; CDR3nt: TGTGCCAGCAGTCCCGGGACCTTAAACGATCAGCCCCAGCATTTT
v_gene: TRBV9; j_gene: TRBJ2-7; d_gene: .; abundance: many; CDR3aa: CASSVGVSYEQYF; CDR3nt: TGTGCCAGCAGCGTAGGGGTCTCCTACGAGCAGTACTTC
v_gene: TRBV12-5; j_gene: TRBJ2-3; d_gene: TRBD2; abundance: many; CDR3aa: CASATGTSLDTQYF; CDR3nt: TGTGCTAGTGCCACCGGGACTAGTCTTGATACGCAGTATTTT
v_gene: TRBV4-2; j_gene: TRBJ1-1; d_gene: .; abundance: few; CDR3aa: CASSQVDRLGTEAFF; CDR3nt: TGTGCCAGCAGCCAAGTCGACAGACTCGGGACTGAAGCTTTCTTT
v_gene: TRBV19; j_gene: TRBJ1-1; d_gene: .; abundance: few; CDR3aa: CASSRVMNTEAFF; CDR3nt: TGTGCCAGTTCGAGAGTCATGAACACTGAAGCTTTCTTT
v_gene: TRBV10-3; j_gene: TRBJ2-7; d_gene: .; abundance: few; CDR3aa: CAIRRTDEQYF; CDR3nt: TGTGCCATCAGAAGAACAGACGAGCAGTACTTC
v_gene: TRBV6-2/TRBV6-3; j_gene: TRBJ2-7; d_gene: TRBD2; abundance: .; CDR3aa: CASLGTTTYKQYF; CDR3nt: TGTGCCAGCTTAGGGACTACCACCTACAAGCAGTACTTC
v_gene: TRBV2; j_gene: TRBJ2-6; d_gene: .; abundance: many; CDR3aa: CASSSEAGANVLTF; CDR3nt: TGTGCCAGCAGTTCGGAGGCTGGGGCCAACGTCCTGACTTTC
v_gene: TRBV7-9; j_gene: TRBJ2-7; d_gene: TRBD1; abundance: .; CDR3aa: CASSKERQGGNEQYF; CDR3nt: TGTGCCAGCAGCAAAGAGCGACAGGGGGGGAACGAGCAGTACTTC
v_gene: TRBV13; j_gene: TRBJ2-7; d_gene: .; abundance: many; CDR3aa: CASSPRDGSYEQYF; CDR3nt: TGTGCCAGCAGCCCGCGGGACGGCTCCTACGAGCAGTACTTC